What follows describes a single TCR beta chain. Trimming stripped 5 bases from V and 7 bases from J, with 9 bases between. The germline V gene encodes CDR1 SGHAT and CDR2 FQNNGV. CDR3 length: 12 residues. These data are taken from a study of T cell responses to AZD1222 COVID-19 vaccine. Libraries were prepared by immunoSEQ multiplex PCR; TCRdb keeps only in-frame clonotypes and omits some of them. Counted here are roughly 190,000 clones, about 92% occurring once; the ten biggest clones make up 3.6%. The rearrangement joins TRBV11-2 to TRBJ2-1; D might be TRBD1 or TRBD2, each matching 5 bases. The material sequenced was peripheral blood, taken 28 days after the second dose of the MenACWY control vaccine. This receptor was identified in an adult who received the MenACWY meningococcal vaccine as a control. CDR3 nucleotides: TGTGCCAGCAGCCACGGGGCGAATGAGCAGTTCTTC. Translated: CASSHGANEQFF.